This TCR beta chain was obtained from a study of CD8+ T cells in alopecia areata. Findings of the study overall: Affected scalp, especially in alopecia totalis/universalis, had a higher clonality than normal scalp did. Alphabeta T cells residing in normal skin are also sequenced in scalp samples.

Using a FACSAria, the CD4+ and CD8+ T cells were sorted from the PBMCs. Of note for this clone: Antigen unknown.

RNA was extracted and reverse transcribed into cDNA as the sequencing template. The method was immunoSEQ multiplex PCR; TCRdb's version includes in-frame clones alone and lacks a portion of them. The sample lists about 140,000 clones, about 60% seen once, with under 5.5% in the top ten. V lost 6 bases and J lost 7; bases outside the gene matches: 8. The germline V gene has CDR1 MGHDK and CDR2 SYGVNS. The CDR3 is 14 amino acids. The clonotype originates from a human donor in good health. V is TRBV25-1 and J is TRBJ1-2; TRBD1 agrees at 10 bases. Material for sequencing was CD4+ T cells sorted from blood. The CDR3 protein is CASRRTGGNGGYTF. For the CDR3, the DNA is TGTGCCAGCAGAAGGACAGGGGGGAACGGTGGCTACACCTTC.